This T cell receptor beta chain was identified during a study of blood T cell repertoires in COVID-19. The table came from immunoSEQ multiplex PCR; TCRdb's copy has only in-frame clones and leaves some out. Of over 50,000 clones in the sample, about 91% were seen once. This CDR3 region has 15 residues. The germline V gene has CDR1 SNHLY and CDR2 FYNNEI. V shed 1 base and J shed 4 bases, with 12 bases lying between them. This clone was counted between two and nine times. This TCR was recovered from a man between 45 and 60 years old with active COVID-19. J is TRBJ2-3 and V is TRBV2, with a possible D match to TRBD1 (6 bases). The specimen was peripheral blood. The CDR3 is CASSEGTASSDTQYF. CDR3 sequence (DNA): TGTGCCAGCAGTGAAGGGACAGCATCCTCAGATACGCAGTATTTT.